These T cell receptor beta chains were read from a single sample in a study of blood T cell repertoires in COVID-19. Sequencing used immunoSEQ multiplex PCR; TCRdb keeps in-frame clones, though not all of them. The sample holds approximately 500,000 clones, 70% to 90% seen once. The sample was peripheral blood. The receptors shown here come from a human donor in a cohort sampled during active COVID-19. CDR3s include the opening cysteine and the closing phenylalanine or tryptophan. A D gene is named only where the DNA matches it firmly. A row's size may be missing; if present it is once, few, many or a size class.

cdr3_aa: CASSLVELTYEQYF
cdr3_nt: TGTGCCAGCAGCTTGGTTGAACTAACCTACGAGCAGTACTTC
j_call: TRBJ2-7
v_call: TRBV5-5
d_call: .
clone_size: .

cdr3_aa: CATSRDPSYEQYF
cdr3_nt: TGTGCCACCAGCAGAGATCCGAGCTACGAGCAGTACTTC
j_call: TRBJ2-7
v_call: TRBV15
d_call: .
clone_size: .

cdr3_aa: CASSATGGKTSDTQYF
cdr3_nt: TGTGCCAGCAGCGCGACAGGAGGAAAGACTAGCGATACGCAGTATTTT
j_call: TRBJ2-3
v_call: TRBV9
d_call: .
clone_size: .

cdr3_aa: CATSESGQAYNEQFF
cdr3_nt: TGTGCCACCAGTGAATCGGGACAGGCTTACAATGAGCAGTTCTTC
j_call: TRBJ2-1
v_call: TRBV24-1
d_call: TRBD1
clone_size: .

cdr3_aa: CAWGTSGLAYEQYF
cdr3_nt: TGTGCCTGGGGGACTAGCGGATTGGCCTACGAGCAGTACTTC
j_call: TRBJ2-7
v_call: TRBV30
d_call: TRBD2
clone_size: few

cdr3_aa: CASSKDRGGDETQYF
cdr3_nt: TGTGCCAGCAGCAAAGACAGGGGAGGGGACGAGACCCAGTACTTC
j_call: TRBJ2-5
v_call: TRBV7-8
d_call: .
clone_size: few

cdr3_aa: CASSEWGSSGTEAFF
cdr3_nt: TGTGCCAGCAGTGAATGGGGCAGTTCGGGCACTGAAGCTTTCTTT
j_call: TRBJ1-1
v_call: TRBV25-1
d_call: .
clone_size: .

cdr3_aa: CASSSLSGRGLNTQYF
cdr3_nt: TGTGCCAGCAGCTCGTTGAGCGGGAGGGGATTAAATACGCAGTATTTT
j_call: TRBJ2-3
v_call: TRBV7-8
d_call: TRBD2
clone_size: .

cdr3_aa: CASRLAGAQNIQYF
cdr3_nt: TGCGCCAGCCGACTAGCGGGAGCCCAAAACATTCAGTACTTC
j_call: TRBJ2-4
v_call: TRBV10-2
d_call: TRBD2
clone_size: .

cdr3_aa: CASAGQETQYF
cdr3_nt: TGTGCCAGCGCGGGCCAAGAGACCCAGTACTTC
j_call: TRBJ2-5
v_call: TRBV28
d_call: .
clone_size: .

cdr3_aa: CASSLGTDYNEQFF
cdr3_nt: TGTGCCAGCAGCTTAGGGACTGACTACAATGAGCAGTTCTTC
j_call: TRBJ2-1
v_call: TRBV11-1
d_call: .
clone_size: .

cdr3_aa: CASSYSPLAAYEQYF
cdr3_nt: TGTGCCAGCAGTTACTCGCCGCTAGCGGCCTACGAGCAGTACTTC
j_call: TRBJ2-7
v_call: TRBV6-2/TRBV6-3
d_call: TRBD2
clone_size: .

cdr3_aa: CASSEGAEDEQFF
cdr3_nt: TGCGCCAGCAGTGAGGGGGCCGAGGATGAGCAGTTCTTC
j_call: TRBJ2-1
v_call: TRBV10-1
d_call: .
clone_size: .